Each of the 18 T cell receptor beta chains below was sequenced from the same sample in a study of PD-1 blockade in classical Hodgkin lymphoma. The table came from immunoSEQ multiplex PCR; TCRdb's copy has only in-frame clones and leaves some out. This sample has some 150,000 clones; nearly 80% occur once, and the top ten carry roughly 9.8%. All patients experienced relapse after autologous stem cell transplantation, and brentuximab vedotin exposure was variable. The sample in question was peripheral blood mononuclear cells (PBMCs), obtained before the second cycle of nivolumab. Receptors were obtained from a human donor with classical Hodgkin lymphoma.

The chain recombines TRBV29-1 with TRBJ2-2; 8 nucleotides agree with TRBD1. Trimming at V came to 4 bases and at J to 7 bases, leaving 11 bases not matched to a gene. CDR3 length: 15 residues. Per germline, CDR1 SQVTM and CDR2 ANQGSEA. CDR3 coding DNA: TGCAGCGTTGGGGGCCAGACAGGGGCGGACGGGGAGCTGTTTTTT. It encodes CSVGGQTGADGELFF.

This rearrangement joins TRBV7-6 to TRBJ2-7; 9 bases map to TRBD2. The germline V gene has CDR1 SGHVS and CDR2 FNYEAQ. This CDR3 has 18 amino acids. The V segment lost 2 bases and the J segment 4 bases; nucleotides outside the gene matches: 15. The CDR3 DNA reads TGTGCCAGCAGCTTAAGGGCGGTTGTTAGCGGGAGTAGGTACGAGCAGTACTTC. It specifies CASSLRAVVSGSRYEQYF. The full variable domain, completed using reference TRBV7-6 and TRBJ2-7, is GAGVSQSPRYKVTKRGQDVALRCDPISGHVSLYWYRQALGQGPEFLTYFNYEAQQDKSGLPNDRFSAERPEGSISTLTIQRTEQRDSAMYRCASSLRAVVSGSRYEQYFGPGTRLTVT.

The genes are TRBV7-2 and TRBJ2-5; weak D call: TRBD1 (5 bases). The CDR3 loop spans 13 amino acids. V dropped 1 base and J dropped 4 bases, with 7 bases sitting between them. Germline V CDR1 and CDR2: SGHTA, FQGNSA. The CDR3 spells CASSLVQGETQYF. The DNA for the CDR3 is TGTGCCAGCAGCTTAGTCCAGGGAGAGACCCAGTACTTC.

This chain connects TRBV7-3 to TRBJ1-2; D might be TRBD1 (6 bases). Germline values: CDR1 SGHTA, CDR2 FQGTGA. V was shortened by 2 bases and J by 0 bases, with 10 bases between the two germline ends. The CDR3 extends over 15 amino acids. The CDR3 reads CASSLGRGANYGYTF. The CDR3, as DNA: TGTGCCAGCAGCTTAGGCAGGGGTGCTAACTATGGCTACACCTTC.

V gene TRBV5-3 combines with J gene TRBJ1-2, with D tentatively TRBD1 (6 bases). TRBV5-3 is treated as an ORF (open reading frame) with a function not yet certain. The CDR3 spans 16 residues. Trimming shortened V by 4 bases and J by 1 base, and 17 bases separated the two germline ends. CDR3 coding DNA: TGTGCCAGAAGCCCGGGGACACGCCGCTGTAACTATGGCTACACCTTC. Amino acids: CARSPGTRRCNYGYTF.

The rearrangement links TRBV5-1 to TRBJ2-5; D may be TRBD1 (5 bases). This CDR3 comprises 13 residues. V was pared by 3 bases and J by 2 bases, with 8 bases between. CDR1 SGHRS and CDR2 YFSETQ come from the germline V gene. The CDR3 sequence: CASSWTQQETQYF. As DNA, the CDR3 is TGCGCCAGCAGCTGGACACAACAAGAGACCCAGTACTTC.

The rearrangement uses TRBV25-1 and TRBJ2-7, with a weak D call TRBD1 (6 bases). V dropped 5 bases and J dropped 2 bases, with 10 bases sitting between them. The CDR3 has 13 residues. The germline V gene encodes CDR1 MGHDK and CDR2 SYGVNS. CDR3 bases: TGTGCCAGCAGTTTAGGGGGAACCTACGAGCAGTACTTC. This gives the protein CASSLGGTYEQYF.

The CDR3 region has the DNA TGTGCCAGCAGCTTGAGAGACAGGGGATACTACGAGCAGTACTTC. Protein: CASSLRDRGYYEQYF. V is TRBV5-5 and J is TRBJ2-7; 8 nucleotides agree with TRBD1. This CDR3 spans 15 amino acids. With V trimmed by 1 base and J by 3 bases, 6 bases remained unmatched. CDR1 SGHKS and CDR2 YYEKEE come from the germline V gene (reference sequence).

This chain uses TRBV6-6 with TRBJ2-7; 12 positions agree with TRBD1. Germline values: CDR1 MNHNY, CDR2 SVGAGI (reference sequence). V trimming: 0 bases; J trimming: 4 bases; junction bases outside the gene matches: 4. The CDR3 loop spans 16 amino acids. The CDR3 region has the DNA TGTGCCAGCAGTTACTCGGGGGGACAGGGGGCGTACGAGCAGTACTTC. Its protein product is CASSYSGGQGAYEQYF.

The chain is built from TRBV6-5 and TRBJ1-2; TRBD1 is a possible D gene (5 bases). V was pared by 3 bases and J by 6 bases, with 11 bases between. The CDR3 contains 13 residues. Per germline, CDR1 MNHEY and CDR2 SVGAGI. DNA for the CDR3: TGTGCCAGCAGTTATTTGGGGCGGAATGGCTACACCTTC. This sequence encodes CASSYLGRNGYTF.

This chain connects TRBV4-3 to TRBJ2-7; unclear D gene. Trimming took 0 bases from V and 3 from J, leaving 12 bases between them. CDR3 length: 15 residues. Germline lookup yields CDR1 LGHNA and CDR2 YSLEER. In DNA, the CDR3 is TGCGCCAGCAGCCAAGACCCCGACCTGGGCTACGAGCAGTACTTC. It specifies CASSQDPDLGYEQYF.

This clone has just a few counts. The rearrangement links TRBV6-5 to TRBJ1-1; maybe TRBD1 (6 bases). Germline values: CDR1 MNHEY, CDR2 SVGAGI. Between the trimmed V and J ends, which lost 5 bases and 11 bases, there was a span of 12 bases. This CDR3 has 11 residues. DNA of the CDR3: TGTGCCAGCAGTACAGGGTTGATGGCTTTCTTT. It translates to CASSTGLMAFF.

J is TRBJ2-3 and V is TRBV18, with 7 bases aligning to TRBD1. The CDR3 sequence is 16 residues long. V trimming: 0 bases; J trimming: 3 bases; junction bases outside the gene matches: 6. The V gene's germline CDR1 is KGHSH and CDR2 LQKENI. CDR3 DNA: TGTGCCAGCTCACCACCTCAGGGCAGGGGGACAGATACGCAGTATTTT. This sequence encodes CASSPPQGRGTDTQYF.

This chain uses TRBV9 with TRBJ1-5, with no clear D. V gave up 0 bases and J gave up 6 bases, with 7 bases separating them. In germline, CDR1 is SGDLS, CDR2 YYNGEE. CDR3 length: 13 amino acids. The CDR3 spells CASSVDTVQPQHF. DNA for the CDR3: TGTGCCAGCAGCGTAGATACCGTTCAGCCCCAGCATTTT.

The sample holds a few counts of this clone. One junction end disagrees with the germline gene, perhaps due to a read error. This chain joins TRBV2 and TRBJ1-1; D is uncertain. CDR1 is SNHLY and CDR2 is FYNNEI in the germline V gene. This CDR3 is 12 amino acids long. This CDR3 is CASGQARSDRSF. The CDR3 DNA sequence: TGTGCCAGCGGGCAGGCCCGGTCAGATCGGTCCTTT.

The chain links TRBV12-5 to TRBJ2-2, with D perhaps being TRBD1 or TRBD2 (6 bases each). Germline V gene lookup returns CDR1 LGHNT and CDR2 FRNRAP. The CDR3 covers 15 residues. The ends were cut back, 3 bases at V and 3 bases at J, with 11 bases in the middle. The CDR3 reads CASGFGGRDTGELFF. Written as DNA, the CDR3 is TGTGCTAGTGGTTTTGGGGGGCGGGACACCGGGGAGCTGTTTTTT. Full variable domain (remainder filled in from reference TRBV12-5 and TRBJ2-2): DARVTQTPRHKVTEMGQEVTMRCQPILGHNTVFWYRQTMMQGLELLAYFRNRAPLDDSGMPKDRFSAEMPDATLATLKIQPSEPRDSAVYFCASGFGGRDTGELFFGEGSRLTVL.

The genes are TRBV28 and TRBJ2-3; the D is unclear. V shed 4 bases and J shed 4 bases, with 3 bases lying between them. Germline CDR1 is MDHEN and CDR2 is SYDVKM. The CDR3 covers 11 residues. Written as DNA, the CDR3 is TGTGCCAGCAGTTCGCCAGATACGCAGTATTTT. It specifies CASSSPDTQYF.

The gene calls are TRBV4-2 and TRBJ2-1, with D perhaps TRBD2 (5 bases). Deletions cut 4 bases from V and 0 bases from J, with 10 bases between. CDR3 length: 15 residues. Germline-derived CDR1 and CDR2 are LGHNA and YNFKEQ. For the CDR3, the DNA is TGTGCCAGCAGCCGGGAAGGGAGCTCCTACAATGAGCAGTTCTTC. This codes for CASSREGSSYNEQFF.